Only one count was recorded for the clone carrying this T cell receptor (beta chain). The data belong to a study of blood T cell repertoires in COVID-19. Overall study: The United States, Italy and Spain were the sources of the acute and convalescent COVID-19 samples. T cells, B-cell-depleted T cells, or PBMCs provided the cDNA or gDNA that served as material.

CDR3 length equals 14 residues. V lost 3 bases, J lost 2 bases, and 1 base stayed unmatched. CDR1 and CDR2 (germline): MNHNS, SASEGT. In the source study's methods: Scientists estimated how many nucleated cells there were by amplifying reference gene primers. Repertoires were generated with immunoSEQ multiplex PCR, while TCRdb's copy carries only in-frame clones and drops some. Clone size and the V and J calls come from that table; the DNA yielded D and trimming. Among fewer than 300,000 clones listed, around 82% were seen once. The sequence was collected from a woman aged 18 to 35 with acute or convalescent COVID-19. Sequencing used peripheral blood. V is TRBV6-1 and J is TRBJ2-1; 7 positions match TRBD2. CDR3 loop: CASSDGTTYNEQFF. The CDR3 DNA follows: TGTGCCAGCAGTGATGGGACTACCTACAATGAGCAGTTCTTC.